Reported below is one T cell receptor beta chain. Its antigen remains unidentified. The PCR made use of 60 Vbeta and 13 Jbeta primers. Libraries were prepared by immunoSEQ multiplex PCR; TCRdb keeps only in-frame clonotypes and omits some of them. The repertoire holds approximately 110,000 clones, with around 77% as singletons. These data come from a study of cytomegalovirus exposure and HLA in healthy donors. Findings of the study overall: Among CMV-associated TCR beta chains, most appeared HLA-restricted in a later analysis. In a later analysis, at a false discovery rate of 0.05, 17,000 or so TCR beta sequences were associated with HLA alleles. Through in vitro validation, three CMV-associated chains were shown to be specific for CMV antigens.

The sequence derives from a woman aged 40 to 55 in good health and CMV-seropositive. The sample comprised PBMCs.

This CDR3 is CASRLGIYQPQHF. For the CDR3, the DNA is TGTGCCAGCAGATTGGGCATATATCAGCCCCAGCATTTT. This chain uses TRBV28 with TRBJ1-5; D uncertain. Looked up from germline, CDR1 is MDHEN and CDR2 is SYDVKM. The germline V and J ends were trimmed by 6 bases and 5 bases, with 11 bases remaining between them. The CDR3 sequence is 13 residues long.